This T cell receptor beta chain stems from a study of T cells after yellow fever vaccination. This clonotype came up many times. One entry per CDR3 protein, called by TCRdb with MiXCR from the 5' RACE reads. The sample includes 300,000 to 350,000 distinct CDR3 sequences, roughly 10% of them seen just once. Germline V gene sequence: CDR1 SQVTM, CDR2 ANQGSEA. The CDR3 length is 12 residues. Trimming removed 5 bases from V and 4 bases from J; junction bases left unmatched: 4. This chain uses TRBV29-1 with TRBJ1-1; TRBD1 matches at 7 bases. The sequenced sample was CD4+ T cells sorted from PBMCs, obtained 45 days after the yellow fever booster vaccination. This clonotype was sampled from a man aged 18 to 29 who received the YFV17D yellow fever vaccine. The CDR3 loop reads CSVKGAGTEAFF. In nucleotides, the CDR3 is TGCAGCGTTAAGGGGGCTGGCACTGAAGCTTTCTTT.